This passage covers 32 T cell receptor beta chains from one sample sequenced in a study of CD8+CD57+ T cells in acquired aplastic anemia. Patients included in sequencing had previously demonstrated CD8+CD57+ cell expansion by flow cytometry. The TCR beta profiling, which covered VDJ combination and CDR3 sequence, was carried out using genomic DNA as the template. One entry per CDR3 protein, called by TCRdb with MiXCR from the reads. This repertoire shows hundreds of thousands of distinct CDR3 sequences, more than 25% found once; its top ten account for less than 1%. Input material: sorted CD4+, CD8+, or CD8+CD57+ T cells (not recorded which) from PBMCs. The receptors derive from a human donor with aplastic anemia.

This CDR3 reads CASSLGLTVNNEQFF. CDR3 nucleotides: TGCGCCAGCAGCTTGGGGCTGACAGTTAACAATGAGCAGTTCTTC. This chain connects TRBV5-1 to TRBJ2-1; weak D call: TRBD1 (5 bases). The germline V gene has CDR1 SGHRS and CDR2 YFSETQ. The CDR3 extends over 15 amino acids. Trimming shortened V by 0 bases and J by 5 bases, and 12 bases separated the two germline ends. The full variable domain, with the rest looked up from reference TRBV5-1 and TRBJ2-1, is KAGVTQTPRYLIKTRGQQVTLSCSPISGHRSVSWYQQTPGQGLQFLFEYFSETQRNKGNFPGRFSGRQFSNSRSEMNVSTLELGDSALYLCASSLGLTVNNEQFFGPGTRLTVL.

This clonotype was counted at least ten times. The chain carries TRBV6-5 and TRBJ2-7; D possibly corresponds to TRBD1 (6 bases). Per germline, CDR1 MNHEY and CDR2 SVGAGI. The V end was cut by 2 bases, the J end by 6 bases, with 20 bases between. CDR3 size: 16 residues. The CDR3 loop is CASSYGLTTGNGEQYF. In nucleotides, the CDR3 is TGTGCCAGCAGTTACGGACTGACTACAGGGAACGGCGAGCAGTACTTC.

This clonotype was recorded at least ten times. This chain joins TRBV10-3 and TRBJ1-6; 7 nucleotides match TRBD1. The CDR3 has 14 residues. With 4 bases clipped from V and 8 bases from J, the junction kept 5 bases outside the gene matches. Germline CDR1 ENHRY, CDR2 SYGVKD. The CDR3 DNA is TGTGCCATCAGTGGGGACAGTTCCCATTCACCCCTCCACTTT. Protein product: CAISGDSSHSPLHF.

This clonotype was found many times. The chain uses TRBV29-1 and TRBJ2-3; 8 bases align to TRBD2. Germline loops: CDR1 SQVTM, CDR2 ANQGSEA. Trimming at V came to 5 bases and at J to 0 bases, leaving 4 bases not matched to a gene. This CDR3 has 14 residues. CDR3 coding DNA: TGCAGCGTTACTAGCGGAACTAGCACAGATACGCAGTATTTT. Translated: CSVTSGTSTDTQYF.

The chain joins TRBV12-3 or TRBV12-4 to TRBJ2-7; D ambiguous. V lost 3 bases to trimming and J lost 7 bases, with 10 bases between them. This CDR3 has 12 amino acids. As DNA, the CDR3 is TGTGCCAGCAGTTTCGGCGGTCCAGAGCAGTACTTC. This encodes CASSFGGPEQYF.

This clonotype was seen at least ten times. In DNA form, the CDR3 reads TGCGCCAGCAGCCAAGTCCGACAGACCTACGAGCAGTACTTC. Its protein is CASSQVRQTYEQYF. V and J are TRBV4-1 and TRBJ2-7; a weak D match, TRBD1 (5 bases). Trimming stripped 1 base from V and 2 bases from J, with 9 bases between. This CDR3 is 14 amino acids long. CDR1 and CDR2 (germline): MGHRA, YSYEKL.

The V and J genes are TRBV19 and TRBJ1-5; D call uncertain. The V gene's germline CDR1 is LNHDA and CDR2 SQIVND (reference sequence). The CDR3 covers 13 residues. V dropped 11 bases and J dropped 6 bases, with 17 bases sitting between them. In nucleotides, the CDR3 is TGTGCCTGGAGTGAAGGGTTCGGTCAGCCCCAGCATTTT. Translation: CAWSEGFGQPQHF.

This clonotype was counted at least ten times. The gene calls are TRBV12-3 or TRBV12-4 and TRBJ2-7; perhaps TRBD1 as D (6 bases). Trimming shortened V by 6 bases and J by 4 bases, and 16 bases separated the two germline ends. The CDR3 has 14 residues. The CDR3: CASRSDRATYEQYF. Here the CDR3 DNA reads TGTGCCAGCAGATCGGACAGAGCGACGTACGAGCAGTACTTC.

This clonotype was picked up a small number of times. The CDR3 does not close with the conserved phenylalanine or tryptophan, likely indicating a read error. V usage is TRBV4-3 and J usage is TRBJ1-2; D perhaps matches TRBD1 (6 bases). V was pared by 0 bases and J by 8 bases, with 7 bases between. Germline CDR1 is LGHNA and CDR2 is YSLEER. CDR3 length: 12 amino acids. The CDR3 region is CASSQETGGYTS. The CDR3 DNA reads TGCGCCAGCAGCCAAGAGACAGGAGGCTACACCTCC.

DNA for the CDR3: TGTGCCAGCAGTGAATTAGCGGGGAGCTCCTACAATGAGCAGTTCTTC. This codes for CASSELAGSSYNEQFF. The chain has TRBV6-1 and TRBJ2-1; 8 positions agree with TRBD2. The CDR3 extends over 16 amino acids. The J segment lost 0 bases and the V segment lost 2 bases, leaving 3 bases of the junction unmatched. The germline CDR1 and CDR2 sequences are MNHNS and SASEGT.

This clonotype was recorded at least ten times. The J gene is TRBJ2-7, the V gene TRBV20-1; D is undetermined. V gave up 1 base and J gave up 3 bases, with 10 bases separating them. Germline CDR1 reads DFQATT; CDR2 reads SNEGSKA (reference sequence). The CDR3 consists of 13 residues. CDR3 coding DNA: TGCAGTGCTAGAGCGGACGTAGACTACGAGCAGTACTTC. Protein sequence: CSARADVDYEQYF.

Points on this clonotype: A much bigger clone sits one base away, suggesting this may be a read error. V usage is TRBV15 and J usage is TRBJ2-3, with D uncertain. Per germline, CDR1 LNHNV and CDR2 YYDKDF (reference sequence). The CDR3 is made up of 16 amino acids. CDR3 nucleotide sequence: TGTGCCAGCAGCAGAGATCCTGGAATCCTTCCAGATACGCAGTATTTT. It yields the protein CASSRDPGILPDTQYF.

As for this clonotype: The CDR3 does not close with the conserved phenylalanine or tryptophan, likely indicating a read error. The rearrangement joins TRBV7-6 to TRBJ2-2; the match to TRBD2 covers 7 bases. Germline V gene lookup returns CDR1 SGHVS and CDR2 FNYEAQ. Trimming cost V 1 base and J 3 bases; bases outside gene matches: 8. This CDR3 region has 17 residues. CDR3: CASSLELAGVHTGELFS. CDR3 DNA sequence: TGTGCCAGCAGCTTAGAGCTGGCGGGGGTCCACACCGGGGAGCTGTTTTCT.

This chain connects TRBV5-6 to TRBJ1-3, with D possibly matching TRBD1 (5 bases). The CDR3 covers 16 residues. Germline values: CDR1 SGHDT, CDR2 YYEEEE. V was cut by 4 bases and J by 0 bases, with 14 bases left in between. CDR3 sequence reads: CASSTGTDRSGNTIYF. The CDR3, as DNA: TGTGCCAGCAGCACCGGGACTGACCGCTCTGGAAACACCATATATTTT.

Remarks on this clonotype: This sequence may be a read error, since a much larger clone differs from it by one base. It is likely a read error, because the conserved phenylalanine at the end of the CDR3 is missing. The chain is built from TRBV2 and TRBJ2-2, with TRBD1 matching 8 bases. The CDR3 loop spans 15 amino acids. The germline CDR1 and CDR2 sequences are SNHLY and FYNNEI. V lost 6 bases, J lost 2 bases, and 5 bases stayed unmatched. This CDR3 is CASRPGQVNTGELFV. The CDR3 nucleotides read TGTGCCAGCAGACCGGGACAGGTTAACACCGGGGAGCTGTTTGTT.

Points on this clonotype: A much bigger clone sits one base away, suggesting this may be a read error. The rearrangement uses TRBV7-8 and TRBJ1-2; D perhaps matches TRBD1 (6 bases). The CDR3 extends over 14 amino acids. Germline lookup yields CDR1 SGHVS and CDR2 FQNEAQ. The CDR3 DNA reads TGTGCCAGCACCCCACAGGGCGCGCTCTATGGCTGCACCTTC. The encoded protein is CASTPQGALYGCTF.

The table lists this clonotype with a count of one. This chain links TRBV10-3 with TRBJ2-7, with D tentatively TRBD2 (5 bases). Germline CDR1 and CDR2: ENHRY and SYGVKD. V dropped 10 bases and J dropped 7 bases, with 23 bases sitting between them. This CDR3 region has 14 residues. DNA of the CDR3: TGTGCCACCCGAACGGGCGGACTCCCGGGTGAGCAGTACTTC. Protein: CATRTGGLPGEQYF.

This clonotype was found many times. V gene TRBV7-9 combines with J gene TRBJ1-1; D not resolved. V was cut by 1 base and J by 7 bases, with 4 bases left in between. CDR1 is SEHNR, CDR2 FQNEAQ, per germline (reference sequence). The CDR3 consists of 11 residues. The CDR3 DNA is TGTGCCAGCAGCTTAGAGAATGAAGCTTTCTTT. It yields the protein CASSLENEAFF.

This clonotype has only a few counts. V is TRBV14 and J is TRBJ2-7, with 7 bases aligning to TRBD1. The CDR3 runs 14 residues. J was trimmed by 5 bases and V by 8 bases; bases with no gene match: 12. Germline assignment: CDR1 SGHDN and CDR2 FVKESK. The CDR3 here is CASSPGQADHEQYF. In DNA, the CDR3 is TGTGCCAGCTCACCCGGACAGGCCGACCACGAGCAGTACTTC. Drawing the rest from reference TRBV14 and TRBJ2-7, the complete variable domain is EAGVTQFPSHSVIEKGQTVTLRCDPISGHDNLYWYRRVMGKEIKFLLHFVKESKQDESGMPNNRFLAERTGGTYSTLKVQPAELEDSGVYFCASSPGQADHEQYFGPGTRLTVT.

This clonotype was counted only a few times. V usage is TRBV7-9 and J usage is TRBJ2-1; D unresolved. V was shortened by 5 bases and J by 4 bases, with 12 bases between the two germline ends. Germline V CDR1 and CDR2: SEHNR, FQNEAQ (reference sequence). The CDR3 spans 14 residues. The CDR3 bases are TGTGCCAGCAGCCCCCTCAGGTCGTACAATGAGCAGTTCTTC. The encoded protein is CASSPLRSYNEQFF.

The chain has TRBV19 and TRBJ2-5, with 7 bases lining up with TRBD2. CDR3 length: 14 residues. Germline V lookup: CDR1 LNHDA, CDR2 SQIVND (reference sequence). J was trimmed by 1 base and V by 11 bases; bases with no gene match: 10. CDR3: CASKERGGQETQYF. CDR3 coding DNA: TGTGCCTCTAAGGAGCGGGGTGGCCAAGAGACCCAGTACTTC.

As to this clonotype: A single base separates this from a much larger clone, so it may be a read error. The chain carries TRBV5-8 and TRBJ1-2; unclear D gene. The CDR3 runs 12 residues. Looked up from germline, CDR1 is SGHTS and CDR2 is YDEGEE. The V and J ends lost 7 bases and 6 bases respectively, with 13 bases between them. CDR3 residues: CASRRYPHGYTF. As DNA, the CDR3 is TGTGCCAGCCGAAGATATCCCCATGGCTACACCTTC.

In this sample, this clonotype turned up many times. The rearrangement joins TRBV6-1 to TRBJ1-2; 7 bases fit TRBD1. The CDR3 loop spans 13 amino acids. In germline, CDR1 is MNHNS, CDR2 SASEGT. J gave up 10 bases and V 6 bases, and 11 bases lay outside the gene matches. In nucleotides, the CDR3 is TGTGCCAGCAGATCGACGACAGGGACTTCCTACACCTTC. Protein product: CASRSTTGTSYTF.

J is TRBJ1-3 and V is TRBV19; 9 nucleotides line up with TRBD1. Germline V gene lookup returns CDR1 LNHDA and CDR2 SQIVND (reference sequence). This CDR3 is built from 15 residues. After removal of 5 bases from V and 7 bases from J, the junction contained 9 bases not matched to a gene. CDR3 in DNA: TGTGCCAGTAGTGTCACAGGGGGCCTGGAGAACACCATATATTTT. Its protein is CASSVTGGLENTIYF.

A few counts support this clonotype. Compared with germline, one end of the junction differs, possibly owing to a read error. This chain links TRBV4-1 with TRBJ2-7, with D uncertain. The CDR3 has 14 amino acids. Germline V lookup: CDR1 MGHRA, CDR2 YSYEKL. Here the CDR3 DNA reads TGCGCCAGCAGCCAAGAGCTCGGCCCCTACGAGCAGTATTTC. It translates to CASSQELGPYEQYF.

This rearrangement joins TRBV15 to TRBJ1-5; D perhaps matches TRBD1 (5 bases). The CDR3 totals 12 residues. Trimming took off 3 bases at V and 11 bases at J, with 11 bases between the two ends. The germline gives CDR1 LNHNV, CDR2 YYDKDF (reference sequence). The CDR3 here is CATSREQGTQHF. The CDR3 DNA reads as TGTGCCACCAGCAGGGAGCAGGGCACCCAGCATTTT.

In regard to this clonotype: A much larger clone differs from this one at a single base, so this may be a read error. This chain links TRBV7-2 with TRBJ1-6, with a possible D match to TRBD1 (6 bases). V lost 5 bases to trimming and J lost 7 bases, with 15 bases between them. CDR1 is SGHTA, CDR2 FQGNSA, per germline. This CDR3 has 15 residues. This chain's CDR3 is CASSPTAGANSPLHF. CDR3 bases: TGTGCCAGCAGCCCCACAGCAGGGGCAAATTCACCCCTCCACTTT. Supplemented by reference TRBV7-2 and TRBJ1-6, the full variable domain reads GAGVSQSPSNKVTEKGKDVELRCDPISGHTALYWYRQSLGQGLEFLIYFQGNSAPDKSGLPSDRFSAERTGGSVSTLTIQRTQQEDSAVYLCASSPTAGANSPLHFGNGTRLTVT.

This clonotype has ten or more counts. J is TRBJ2-7 and V is TRBV20-1; 9 positions match TRBD1. V was pared by 3 bases and J by 6 bases, with 6 bases of the junction left unmatched. Germline V lookup: CDR1 DFQATT, CDR2 SNEGSKA (reference sequence). The CDR3 has 13 residues. The CDR3 here is CSARSDRGGEQYF. The CDR3 nucleotides read TGCAGTGCTAGGTCGGACAGGGGTGGCGAGCAGTACTTC.

This clonotype was seen many times. The rearrangement links TRBV20-1 to TRBJ2-5; a weak D match, TRBD2 (6 bases). This CDR3 is built from 12 residues. V shed 3 bases and J shed 4 bases, with 9 bases lying between them. Germline values: CDR1 DFQATT, CDR2 SNEGSKA (reference sequence). The CDR3 reads CSARRGPETQYF. CDR3 in DNA: TGCAGTGCTAGGCGGGGACCAGAGACCCAGTACTTC.

The CDR3 loop reads CATSLLGSTENSPLHF. Here the CDR3 DNA reads TGTGCCACCAGTTTATTGGGGTCGACGGAAAATTCACCCCTCCACTTT. The chain carries TRBV24-1 and TRBJ1-6; D gene unclear. In germline, CDR1 is KGHDR, CDR2 SFDVKD. Trimming removed 6 bases at V and 7 bases at J, with 18 bases between. This CDR3 is 16 amino acids long.

The genes are TRBV29-1 and TRBJ2-3; TRBD1 is a possible D gene (6 bases). V lost 4 bases to trimming and J lost 6 bases, with 11 bases between them. The CDR3 contains 12 residues. From germline, CDR1 is SQVTM and CDR2 ANQGSEA. In DNA form, the CDR3 reads TGCAGCGTTGGGCCTACAGGGGATACGCAGTATTTT. Its translation is CSVGPTGDTQYF.

Ten or more counts support this clonotype. The chain recombines TRBV2 with TRBJ1-2, with 7 bases matching TRBD1. Per germline, CDR1 SNHLY and CDR2 FYNNEI. The V segment lost 6 bases and the J segment 8 bases; nucleotides outside the gene matches: 6. The CDR3 consists of 12 residues. The CDR3 bases are TGTGCCAGCAGCTACACAGGGGAGGGCTACACCTTC. Residues: CASSYTGEGYTF.